This passage covers 12 T cell receptor beta chains from one sample sequenced in a study of PD-1 blockade in classical Hodgkin lymphoma. Measured with immunoSEQ multiplex PCR; TCRdb has only the in-frame clones, and not every one. This sample carries some 15,000 clones, about 80% of them seen once, and the ten largest clones take around 22%. No patient escaped relapse after autologous stem cell transplantation, and brentuximab vedotin exposure varied. This specimen was peripheral blood mononuclear cells (PBMCs), taken at baseline. These receptors came from a human donor with classical Hodgkin lymphoma.

The chain employs TRBV7-9 and TRBJ1-2; possible D gene TRBD1, 5 bases. In germline, CDR1 is SEHNR, CDR2 FQNEAQ (reference sequence). V lost 4 bases and J 2 bases, leaving 23 bases between the germline ends. This CDR3 is built from 18 residues. CDR3 amino acids: CASSSTNTGTELNYGYTF. DNA for the CDR3: TGTGCCAGCAGCTCTACCAATACCGGGACCGAACTAAACTATGGCTACACCTTC.

The chain carries TRBV21-1 and TRBJ2-3; the table calls TRBD1, which could not be checked here. TRBV21-1 is classified as a pseudogene. The CDR3 contains 16 residues. Here the CDR3 reads CASSKESTGDLDTQYF. The CDR3 region has the DNA TGTGCCAGCAGCAAAGAAAGCACAGGGGATTTAGATACGCAGTATTTT.

This clone was recorded only once. V is TRBV1 and J is TRBJ1-6. TRBV1 has pseudogene status. The CDR3 covers 18 residues. The CDR3 is CTSSQRAGESSYNSPLHF. In nucleotides, the CDR3 is TGCACCAGCAGCCAAAGGGCCGGGGAAAGCTCCTATAATTCACCCCTCCACTTT.

The V call is TRBV7-9, the J call TRBJ1-2; D gene uncertain. The CDR3 sequence is 15 residues long. Germline lookup yields CDR1 SEHNR and CDR2 FQNEAQ (reference sequence). The ends were cut back, 1 base at V and 4 bases at J, with 13 bases in the middle. The CDR3 region is CASSLEMGKVYGYTF. The CDR3 nucleotides read TGTGCCAGCAGCTTAGAAATGGGCAAGGTCTATGGCTACACCTTC.

This chain uses TRBV5-1 with TRBJ1-2; D gene ambiguous. Looked up from germline, CDR1 is SGHRS and CDR2 is YFSETQ. V was cut by 0 bases and J by 4 bases, with 13 bases left in between. The CDR3 is 15 amino acids. The CDR3 is CASSLAVTPIYGYTF. CDR3 DNA sequence: TGCGCCAGCAGCTTGGCCGTGACACCGATCTATGGCTACACCTTC.

This clone was seen a handful of times. The chain uses TRBV5-1 and TRBJ2-7; D uncertain. The CDR3 covers 13 residues. Trimming cost V 0 bases and J 5 bases, with 9 bases left between them. CDR1 SGHRS and CDR2 YFSETQ come from the germline V gene. The CDR3 here is CASSLAVSNEQYF. The DNA for the CDR3 is TGCGCCAGCAGCTTGGCTGTCAGCAACGAGCAGTACTTC.

The rearrangement joins TRBV7-8 to TRBJ2-7; possibly TRBD1 for D (6 bases). Germline V gene data show CDR1 as SGHVS and CDR2 as FQNEAQ. The V end was cut by 5 bases, the J end by 4 bases, with 18 bases between. CDR3 length: 15 amino acids. CDR3: CASSLRAGVLYEQYF. DNA of the CDR3: TGTGCCAGCAGCCTCCGGGCAGGGGTATTGTACGAGCAGTACTTC. Filled out from reference TRBV7-8 and TRBJ2-7, the complete variable domain reads GAGVSQSPRYKVAKRGQDVALRCDPISGHVSLFWYQQALGQGPEFLTYFQNEAQLDKSGLPSDRFFAERPEGSVSTLKIQRTQQEDSAVYLCASSLRAGVLYEQYFGPGTRLTVT.

The chain is built from TRBV4-1 and TRBJ2-5, with D maybe TRBD2 (6 bases). The V end was cut by 0 bases, the J end by 11 bases, with 19 bases between. The germline V gene has CDR1 MGHRA and CDR2 YSYEKL. This CDR3 comprises 15 residues. CDR3 bases: TGCGCCAGCAGCCAAGATGGGCTCGGGGGTTTTGAGCAGTACTTC. Its protein is CASSQDGLGGFEQYF.

This clone was recorded only once. The chain recombines TRBV6-1 with TRBJ1-1, with 8 bases lining up with TRBD1. With V trimmed by 6 bases and J by 4 bases, 7 bases remained unmatched. Germline CDR1 MNHNS, CDR2 SASEGT. The CDR3 is 14 amino acids. CDR3 sequence: CASRDRGWSTEAFF. The CDR3 DNA is TGTGCCAGCAGAGACAGGGGTTGGAGCACTGAAGCTTTCTTT.

This clone was recorded once. The chain couples TRBV28 to TRBJ2-2; D unclear. V lost 2 bases and J lost 4, with 8 bases in between. The CDR3 consists of 14 residues. Germline-derived CDR1 and CDR2 are MDHEN and SYDVKM. The CDR3 DNA reads TGTGCCAGCAGTTTAGCACGGATCACCGGGGAGCTGTTTTTT. This encodes CASSLARITGELFF.

This chain joins TRBV7-7 and TRBJ1-6, with 8 nucleotides matching TRBD1. The length of the CDR3 is 13 residues. Germline V gene lookup returns CDR1 SSHAT and CDR2 FNYEAQ (reference sequence). Trimming at V came to 4 bases and at J to 10 bases, leaving 3 bases not matched to a gene. The CDR3 nucleotides are TGTGCCAGCAGCTCCGACAGGGGCTCACCCCTCCACTTT. Protein sequence: CASSSDRGSPLHF. The whole variable domain, remainder taken from reference TRBV7-7 and TRBJ1-6, is GAGVSQSPRYKVTKRGQDVTLRCDPISSHATLYWYQQALGQGPEFLTYFNYEAQPDKSGLPSDRFSAERPEGSISTLTIQRTEQRDSAMYRCASSSDRGSPLHFGNGTRLTVT.

In the case of this clone: Other DNA sequences from this sample encode an identical CDR3 as well. The chain is built from TRBV2 and TRBJ1-2; D is perhaps TRBD1 (5 bases). Deletions cut 9 bases from V and 4 bases from J, with 21 bases between. Germline lookup yields CDR1 SNHLY and CDR2 FYNNEI. This CDR3 is 15 amino acids long. For the CDR3, the DNA is TGTGCCAGTAGCGCACCTATAGACAGCGCCTATGGCTACACCTTC. As protein: CASSAPIDSAYGYTF.